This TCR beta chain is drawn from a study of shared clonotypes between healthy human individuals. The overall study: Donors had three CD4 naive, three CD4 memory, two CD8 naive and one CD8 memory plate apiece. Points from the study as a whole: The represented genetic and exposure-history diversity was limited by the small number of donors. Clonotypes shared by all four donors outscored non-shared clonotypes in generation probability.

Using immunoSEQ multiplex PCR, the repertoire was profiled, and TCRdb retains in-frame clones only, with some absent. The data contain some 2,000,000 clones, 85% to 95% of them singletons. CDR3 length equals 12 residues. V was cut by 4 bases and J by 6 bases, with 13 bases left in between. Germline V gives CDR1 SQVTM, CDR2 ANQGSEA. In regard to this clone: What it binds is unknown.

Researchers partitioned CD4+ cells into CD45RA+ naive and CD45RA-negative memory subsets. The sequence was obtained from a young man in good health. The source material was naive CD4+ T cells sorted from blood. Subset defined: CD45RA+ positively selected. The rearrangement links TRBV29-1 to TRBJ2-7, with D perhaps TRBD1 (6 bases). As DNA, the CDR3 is TGCAGCGTTGGCCCAGGGGTAAGCGAGCAGTACTTC. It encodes CSVGPGVSEQYF.